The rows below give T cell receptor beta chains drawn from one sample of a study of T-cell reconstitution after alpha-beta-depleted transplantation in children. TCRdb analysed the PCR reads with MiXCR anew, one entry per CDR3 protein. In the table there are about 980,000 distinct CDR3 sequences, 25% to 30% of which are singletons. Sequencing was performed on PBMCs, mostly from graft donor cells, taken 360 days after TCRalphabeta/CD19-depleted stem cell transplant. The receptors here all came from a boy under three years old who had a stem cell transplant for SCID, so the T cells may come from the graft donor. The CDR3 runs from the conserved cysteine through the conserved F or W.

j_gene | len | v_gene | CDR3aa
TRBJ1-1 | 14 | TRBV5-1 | CASSLRQGNTEAFF
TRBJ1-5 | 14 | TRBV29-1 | CSVAVTGSNQPQHF
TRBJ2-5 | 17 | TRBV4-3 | CASSQDPHGTGFETQYF
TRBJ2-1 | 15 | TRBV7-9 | CASSPSLAGVNEQFF
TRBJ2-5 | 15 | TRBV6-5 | CASSYRGREKETQYF
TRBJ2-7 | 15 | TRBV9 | CASSVAMGSSYEQYF
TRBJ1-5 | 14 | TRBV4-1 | CASSQTGRLQPQHF
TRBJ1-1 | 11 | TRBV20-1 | CSEVLGTEAFF
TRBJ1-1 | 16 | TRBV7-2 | CASSLVGGWPYTEAFF
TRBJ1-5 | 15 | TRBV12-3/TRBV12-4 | CASSLARGGAEPQHF
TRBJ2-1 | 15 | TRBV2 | CASMTTGGAYNEQFF